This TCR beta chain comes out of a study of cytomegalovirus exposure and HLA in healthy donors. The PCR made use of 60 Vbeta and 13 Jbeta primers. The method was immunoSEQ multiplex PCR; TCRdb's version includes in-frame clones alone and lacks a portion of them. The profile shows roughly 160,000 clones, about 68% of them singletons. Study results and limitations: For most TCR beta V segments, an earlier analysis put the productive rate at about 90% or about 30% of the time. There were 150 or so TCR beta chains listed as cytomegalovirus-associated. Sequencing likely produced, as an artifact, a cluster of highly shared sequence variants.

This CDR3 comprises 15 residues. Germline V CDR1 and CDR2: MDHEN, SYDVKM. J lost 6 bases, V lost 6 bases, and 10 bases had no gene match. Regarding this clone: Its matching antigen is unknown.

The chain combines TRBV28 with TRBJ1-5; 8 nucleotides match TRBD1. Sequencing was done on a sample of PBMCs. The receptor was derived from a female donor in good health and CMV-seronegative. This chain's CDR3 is CASSPRQGSFQPQHF. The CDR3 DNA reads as TGTGCCAGCAGCCCACGACAGGGGTCTTTTCAGCCCCAGCATTTT.